This T cell receptor beta chain was sequenced for a study of technical replicates of blood from several donors. The CDR3 consists of 16 residues. V lost 5 bases, J lost 5 bases, and 14 bases stayed unmatched. Germline V gives CDR1 SGHTA, CDR2 FQGNSA. The assay was immunoSEQ multiplex PCR, and TCRdb's table has in-frame clones only and misses some. The sample includes approximately 52,000 clones, 80% to 95% of them seen just once. In this sample, this clone turned up once. J is TRBJ2-5 and V is TRBV7-2; 7 nucleotides agree with TRBD1. The TCR was taken from a human donor in good health. Some clones in this sample may be carry-over from other donors' samples. The sample taken for sequencing was PBMCs. CDR3 nucleotides: TGTGCCAGCAGCCCCGGACAGGCGGGCCTGTGGGAGACCCAGTACTTC. As protein: CASSPGQAGLWETQYF.